Each of the 2 T cell receptor beta chains below was sequenced from the same sample in a study of CD8 T cells in Susac syndrome. It was with random hexamers that 0.5 to 1 ug RNA was reverse transcribed. TCRdb re-derived calls from the immunoSEQ multiplex PCR reads in MiXCR, one entry per CDR3 protein. The profile shows some 450,000 distinct CDR3 sequences, about 85% of them singletons. The sequenced sample was CD8+ T cells from PBMCs. The receptor source for this set is a human donor with multiple sclerosis.

The rearrangement links TRBV7-9 to TRBJ1-3, with 8 bases lining up with TRBD1. Per germline, CDR1 SEHNR and CDR2 FQNEAQ (reference sequence). CDR3 length equals 15 residues. The V and J ends lost 4 bases and 1 base, in that order; junction bases with no gene match: 3. The DNA for the CDR3 is TGTGCCAGCAGCTCCCGACAGGGGTCTGGAAACACCATATATTTT. This sequence encodes CASSSRQGSGNTIYF.

Only a few counts were recorded for this clonotype. The V call is TRBV6-5, the J call TRBJ1-1, with D maybe TRBD1 (5 bases). Trimming pared 5 bases from V and 12 bases from J, leaving 22 bases between. CDR1 is MNHEY and CDR2 is SVGAGI in the germline V gene. The CDR3 runs 14 residues. CDR3 nucleotide sequence: TGTGCCAGCAGTAACACAGGACCCGCATCTACTACTTTCTTT. It translates to CASSNTGPASTTFF.